Shown below are 16 T cell receptor beta chains from a single sample sequenced in a study of T cells in Graves' hyperthyroidism and ophthalmopathy. Amplification yielded TCR beta CDR3 regions, with RNA transcripts as the source. A set of HTBI primers served as the primers for a first-round RT-PCR of the TCR CDR3. TCRdb re-called the multiplex PCR reads with MiXCR, one entry per CDR3 protein. Of roughly 400,000 distinct CDR3 sequences in the sample, approximately 25% were seen once. Sequenced: blood. The receptors were gathered from a man aged 50 to 59 with Graves' hyperthyroidism.

This clonotype was observed many times. This chain uses TRBV12-3 or TRBV12-4 with TRBJ1-1; weak D call: TRBD1 (5 bases). The CDR3 covers 14 residues. Trimming shortened V by 5 bases and J by 3 bases, and 13 bases separated the two germline ends. The chain's CDR3 is CASSPSTVYTEAFF. CDR3 sequence (DNA): TGTGCCAGCAGTCCATCGACAGTTTACACTGAAGCTTTCTTT.

The chain is built from TRBV6-1 and TRBJ2-5; D possibly corresponds to TRBD1 (5 bases). Germline V CDR1 and CDR2: MNHNS, SASEGT. The CDR3 is 15 amino acids. Trimming took off 5 bases at V and 1 base at J, with 14 bases between the two ends. The CDR3 bases are TGTGCCAGCAGTCGAAGCCAACAGGCCCAAGAGACCCAGTACTTC. Translation: CASSRSQQAQETQYF.

CDR3 bases: TGTGCCAGCAGCTTAGCGATGGGCCTAGCGAACACCGGGGAGCTGTTTTTT. Protein sequence: CASSLAMGLANTGELFF. The rearrangement uses TRBV11-3 and TRBJ2-2; D gene uncertain. The germline V and J ends were trimmed by 1 base and 0 bases, with 12 bases remaining between them. Germline values: CDR1 SGHNT, CDR2 YENEEA. CDR3 length: 17 amino acids.

In its sample, this clonotype was seen a few times. The rearrangement uses TRBV7-9 and TRBJ2-3; 12 bases fit TRBD2. After removal of 1 base from V and 3 bases from J, the junction contained 8 bases not matched to a gene. CDR1 is SEHNR, CDR2 FQNEAQ, per germline (reference sequence). The CDR3 loop spans 18 amino acids. As DNA, the CDR3 is TGTGCCAGCAGCTTAGGAACTAGCGGGAGGATAGGGACAGATACGCAGTATTTT. This encodes CASSLGTSGRIGTDTQYF.

This sequence joins TRBV2 and TRBJ2-2; maybe TRBD1 (6 bases). CDR3 size: 16 residues. Between the trimmed V and J ends, which lost 5 bases and 0 bases, there was a span of 13 bases. Germline values: CDR1 SNHLY, CDR2 FYNNEI. CDR3 protein: CASSPYRVSNTGELFF. The CDR3 coding sequence is TGTGCCAGCAGTCCTTACAGGGTATCGAACACCGGGGAGCTGTTTTTT.

This clonotype came up a few times. This chain connects TRBV12-3 or TRBV12-4 to TRBJ1-2; the D is unclear. The CDR3 has 12 residues. V shed 8 bases and J shed 8 bases, with 15 bases lying between them. The CDR3: CASLWLGEGYTF. CDR3 bases: TGTGCCAGCCTTTGGCTCGGGGAAGGCTACACCTTC.

V gene TRBV3-1 combines with J gene TRBJ2-1; D call uncertain. Germline V lookup: CDR1 LGHDT, CDR2 YNNKEL (reference sequence). The V gene lost 4 bases and the J gene lost 0 bases, with 16 bases spanning the gap. CDR3 size: 17 residues. CDR3 loop: CASSRVFQRSSYNEQFF. In DNA form, the CDR3 reads TGTGCCAGCAGCCGAGTTTTCCAAAGGAGCTCCTACAATGAGCAGTTCTTC.

V and J are TRBV7-2 and TRBJ2-3; TRBD1 matches 8 bases. Germline V CDR1 and CDR2: SGHTA, FQGNSA. With V trimmed by 5 bases and J by 4 bases, 5 bases remained unmatched. CDR3 size: 14 residues. The CDR3 coding sequence is TGTGCCAGCAGCCGCAAGACAGGGGCAGATACGCAGTATTTT. Translating it yields CASSRKTGADTQYF.

The chain employs TRBV7-9 and TRBJ2-7; TRBD1 matches at 9 bases. Germline assignment: CDR1 SEHNR and CDR2 FQNEAQ (reference sequence). With 6 bases clipped from V and 5 bases from J, the junction kept 11 bases outside the gene matches. The CDR3 totals 15 residues. The CDR3 DNA reads as TGTGCCAGCAGATCGACGGACAGGGGAGGGGACGAGCAGTACTTC. Amino acids: CASRSTDRGGDEQYF.

CDR3 nucleotides: TGTGCCAGCAGTTCCGGACAGGGCTATTCACCCCTCCACTTT. It codes for CASSSGQGYSPLHF. V gene TRBV6-5 combines with J gene TRBJ1-6; 8 bases fit TRBD1. Per the germline V gene, CDR1 is MNHEY and CDR2 is SVGAGI. This CDR3 has 14 residues. The V segment lost 4 bases and the J segment 8 bases; nucleotides outside the gene matches: 4.

With regard to this clonotype: Being one base from a much bigger clone, this may be a read error. The V gene is TRBV24-1, the J gene TRBJ2-2; no firm D call. CDR3 length: 13 amino acids. The ends were cut back, 12 bases at V and 0 bases at J, with 10 bases in the middle. Per germline, CDR1 KGHDR and CDR2 SFDVKD. CDR3 sequence: CAAQAPNTGELFF. The CDR3 bases are TGTGCCGCCCAGGCCCCGAACACCGGGGAGCTGTTTTTT.

This chain joins TRBV5-8 and TRBJ2-7; TRBD2 matches 9 bases. The CDR3 totals 13 residues. Germline CDR1 is SGHTS and CDR2 is YDEGEE. V dropped 6 bases and J dropped 2; count of bases not matched to a gene: 3. Here the CDR3 reads CASIIAGAYEQYF. As DNA, the CDR3 is TGTGCCAGCATCATAGCGGGAGCCTACGAGCAGTACTTC.

The chain recombines TRBV5-1 with TRBJ2-1, with 9 bases fitting TRBD2. Germline V gene sequence: CDR1 SGHRS, CDR2 YFSETQ. Unmatched junction bases numbered 5, after V lost 1 base and J lost 6 bases. The CDR3 spans 15 residues. DNA of the CDR3: TGCGCCAGCAGCTTGTACGTGACTAGCGGCAATGAGCAGTTCTTC. Protein sequence: CASSLYVTSGNEQFF.

The table lists this clonotype with a few counts. This chain uses TRBV12-3 or TRBV12-4 with TRBJ2-3; 11 bases fit TRBD2. This CDR3 region has 16 residues. The junction had 6 bases not matched to a gene; V was cut back by 3 bases and J by 4 bases. In nucleotides, the CDR3 is TGTGCCAGCAGTTTGGAACTAGCGGGAGAGGCAGATACGCAGTATTTT. Residues: CASSLELAGEADTQYF.

This clonotype came up a few times. The chain employs TRBV19 and TRBJ2-3; TRBD2 is a possible D gene (5 bases). The germline V and J ends were trimmed by 4 bases and 0 bases, with 20 bases remaining between them. CDR1 and CDR2 (germline): LNHDA, SQIVND (reference sequence). The CDR3 is 18 residues long. CDR3 sequence: CASSNRRDSQSSTDTQYF. CDR3 sequence (DNA): TGTGCCAGTAGTAATCGACGGGATTCGCAATCTAGCACAGATACGCAGTATTTT.

As regards this clonotype: This may arise from a read error, as a much more abundant clone is one base away. The chain has TRBV28 and TRBJ2-6, with 7 bases matching TRBD1. Germline loops: CDR1 MDHEN, CDR2 SYDVKM. This CDR3 comprises 18 residues. CDR3 sequence reads: CASSSRDRWVSGANVPTF. The CDR3 DNA reads TGTGCCAGCAGTAGTCGGGACAGATGGGTCTCTGGGGCCAACGTCCCGACTTTC.